A single sample gave rise to the 27 T cell receptor beta chains below, sequenced in a study of post-analysis software for immune sequencing data. Points from the study as a whole: A few TRBV segments occurring more often in patients than controls included TRBV5-6, TRBV5-1 and TRBV20-1.

Every TCR beta cDNA library bore unique molecular identifiers. TCRdb reprocessed the PCR reads via MiXCR and lists one record per CDR3 protein. Of about 540,000 distinct CDR3 sequences detected, less than 40% appear once; the ten largest clones hold approximately 5.4%. No cognate antigen is known for these TCRs. The sequenced material came from blood. The receptors derive from a girl aged 2-17 years with multiple sclerosis.

The chain joins TRBV5-5 to TRBJ1-1, with D tentatively TRBD1 (6 bases). The germline gives CDR1 SGHKS, CDR2 YYEKEE (reference sequence). CDR3 length: 15 amino acids. Trimming took off 4 bases at V and 0 bases at J, with 13 bases between the two ends. The CDR3 spells CASSLRQGLNTEAFF. The CDR3 DNA is TGTGCCAGCAGCCTGCGTCAGGGGTTGAACACTGAAGCTTTCTTT.

In this sample, this clonotype turned up a few times. The chain employs TRBV5-1 and TRBJ2-1; D perhaps matches TRBD2 (6 bases). Per germline, CDR1 SGHRS and CDR2 YFSETQ. Trimming pared 4 bases from V and 0 bases from J, leaving 11 bases between. This CDR3 comprises 15 residues. The CDR3 here is CASSQDYGSYNEQFF. DNA for the CDR3: TGCGCCAGCAGCCAGGACTATGGCTCCTACAATGAGCAGTTCTTC.

This clonotype was counted only a few times. The chain links TRBV12-3 or TRBV12-4 to TRBJ2-3, with unresolved D. The V end lost 3 bases, the J end lost 6 bases, and 16 bases lay between the germline ends. The CDR3 spans 15 residues. This CDR3 is CASSFPSGPSDTQYF. In DNA, the CDR3 is TGTGCCAGCAGTTTTCCTTCCGGACCTTCGGATACGCAGTATTTT.

This clonotype was recorded only once. V usage is TRBV6-1 and J usage is TRBJ1-5; the D gene is possibly TRBD1 (5 bases). Trimming removed 8 bases from V and 7 bases from J, with 21 bases in between. Germline V gene lookup returns CDR1 MNHNS and CDR2 SASEGT. The length of the CDR3 is 15 residues. CDR3 DNA sequence: TGTGCCAGCGTTTCGGGACTCCCAGCGGACCAGCCCCAGCATTTT. Protein: CASVSGLPADQPQHF.

The chain has TRBV14 and TRBJ2-6; 9 nucleotides align to TRBD1. V lost 0 bases, J lost 12 bases, and 15 bases stayed unmatched. The CDR3 is 18 residues long. Germline-derived CDR1 and CDR2 are SGHDN and FVKESK. DNA for the CDR3: TGTGCCAGCAGCCAAGATAGGATGAGGGGGACAGGGTCCGTCGTCCTGACTTTC. Protein product: CASSQDRMRGTGSVVLTF.

This clonotype appeared a few times. The chain recombines TRBV19 with TRBJ2-5, with TRBD2 matching 8 bases. V shed 7 bases and J 4 bases; nucleotides not matched to a gene: 5. The germline V gene has CDR1 LNHDA and CDR2 SQIVND (reference sequence). CDR3 length: 13 amino acids. The CDR3 nucleotides read TGTGCCAGTACCGGGACTAGGAGAGAGACCCAGTACTTC. The encoded protein is CASTGTRRETQYF.

This clonotype appeared many times. The chain links TRBV20-1 to TRBJ2-5; no clear D. The CDR3 consists of 15 residues. CDR1 is DFQATT, CDR2 SNEGSKA, per germline (reference sequence). The V end was cut by 1 base, the J end by 7 bases, with 19 bases between. CDR3 bases: TGCAGTGCTAGAGCCGGGCCAAGAGGCACGGGGACCCAGTACTTC. Its translation is CSARAGPRGTGTQYF.

The genes are TRBV20-1 and TRBJ2-3; D is ambiguous. Trimming stripped 1 base from V and 4 bases from J, with 9 bases between. Germline loops: CDR1 DFQATT, CDR2 SNEGSKA (reference sequence). The CDR3 is 13 amino acids. DNA of the CDR3: TGCAGTGCTAGAGGTCCCCGGGCAGATACGCAGTATTTT. Its protein is CSARGPRADTQYF.

The rearrangement links TRBV20-1 to TRBJ2-1, with TRBD1 matching 7 bases. With the DNA end fitting TRBJ2-7 better, the J assignment may be wrong. From germline, CDR1 is DFQATT and CDR2 SNEGSKA (reference sequence). The CDR3 spans 14 residues. The CDR3 sequence is CSAKGSGTAYEQYF. The CDR3 DNA follows: TGCAGTGCTAAGGGTTCAGGGACAGCCTACGAGCAGTACTTC.

The rearrangement uses TRBV6-6 and TRBJ2-1, with 12 positions matching TRBD2. Trimming cost V 6 bases and J 9 bases; bases outside gene matches: 3. The CDR3 length is 13 residues. Germline CDR1 MNHNY, CDR2 SVGAGI (reference sequence). The CDR3 loop reads CASSPLAGGEQFF. The CDR3 bases are TGTGCCAGCAGCCCACTAGCGGGGGGTGAGCAGTTCTTC.

The V call is TRBV10-3, the J call TRBJ2-7; TRBD1 matches 10 bases. The CDR3 consists of 12 residues. Germline assignment: CDR1 ENHRY and CDR2 SYGVKD. The trim removed 4 bases at V and 6 bases at J, leaving 0 bases unmatched. The CDR3 DNA sequence: TGTGCCATCAGTGGGACAGGGGGCGAGCAGTACTTC. Translating it yields CAISGTGGEQYF.

The chain joins TRBV5-1 to TRBJ2-5; D might be TRBD2 (7 bases). The V end was cut by 3 bases, the J end by 3 bases, with 18 bases between. The germline V gene has CDR1 SGHRS and CDR2 YFSETQ. CDR3 length: 16 residues. CDR3 residues: CASSSGGGGVKETQYF. The CDR3 DNA follows: TGCGCCAGCAGCTCCGGGGGCGGGGGAGTAAAAGAGACCCAGTACTTC.

The chain links TRBV7-2 to TRBJ1-1, with 7 bases lining up with TRBD1. The length of the CDR3 is 15 residues. Germline V CDR1 and CDR2: SGHTA, FQGNSA. V shed 5 bases, J shed 1 base, and the junction held 7 bases outside the gene matches. The CDR3 nucleotides read TGTGCCAGCAGCGTTGCCGGGACAGAGAACACTGAAGCTTTCTTT. Translated, it gives CASSVAGTENTEAFF.

The J gene is TRBJ2-5, the V gene TRBV20-1; TRBD1 or TRBD2 may be the D gene (6 bases each). Germline V gives CDR1 DFQATT, CDR2 SNEGSKA (reference sequence). The CDR3 has 14 amino acids. With 3 bases removed from V and 1 base from J, the gap between germline ends came to 12 bases. This CDR3 reads CSASGGPLQETQYF. The CDR3, as DNA: TGCAGTGCTAGTGGGGGGCCCCTCCAAGAGACCCAGTACTTC.

This clonotype was seen ten or more times. The chain carries TRBV6-5 and TRBJ2-5, with a tentative D call TRBD2 (5 bases). The J call is doubtful: the DNA matches TRBJ2-7 better. CDR3 length: 16 residues. Germline values: CDR1 MNHEY, CDR2 SVGAGI. CDR3 loop: CASSYSIGPGGGEQYF. The CDR3 region has the DNA TGTGCCAGCAGTTACTCGATCGGCCCCGGAGGTGGCGAGCAGTACTTC.

The V gene is TRBV6-1, the J gene TRBJ2-5; 9 bases match TRBD2. The V and J ends lost 2 bases and 7 bases, in that order; junction bases with no gene match: 8. This CDR3 is 15 amino acids long. CDR1 and CDR2 (germline): MNHNS, SASEGT. CDR3 bases: TGTGCCAGCAGTGAATTGGTAGCGGGGGAGGGGACCCAGTACTTC. This gives the protein CASSELVAGEGTQYF.

V and J are TRBV3-1 and TRBJ2-1; the match to TRBD1 covers 9 bases. The V and J ends lost 3 bases and 10 bases, in that order; junction bases with no gene match: 10. This CDR3 has 15 residues. Germline V gene sequence: CDR1 LGHDT, CDR2 YNNKEL (reference sequence). CDR3 in amino acids: CASSHLDRGAGEQFF. The CDR3 region has the DNA TGTGCCAGCAGCCACTTGGACAGGGGAGCGGGCGAGCAGTTCTTC.

The J gene is TRBJ2-5, the V gene TRBV18; tentative D call: TRBD2 (5 bases). V lost 2 bases, J lost 1 base, and 11 bases lay in between. CDR3 length: 15 amino acids. Germline V gene data show CDR1 as KGHSH and CDR2 as LQKENI. The CDR3 is CASSPETEAQETQYF. The CDR3 DNA sequence: TGTGCCAGCTCACCAGAGACGGAGGCCCAAGAGACCCAGTACTTC.

This clonotype was observed many times. The J gene is TRBJ2-6, the V gene TRBV7-9; unclear D gene. The CDR3 has 17 amino acids. V was trimmed by 2 bases and J by 4 bases, leaving 15 bases between them. The germline CDR1 and CDR2 sequences are SEHNR and FQNEAQ (reference sequence). The CDR3 protein is CASSLSFPFMGANVLTF. The CDR3 nucleotides are TGTGCCAGCAGCTTATCTTTCCCCTTTATGGGGGCCAACGTCCTGACTTTC.

This clonotype was seen only a few times. A clone one base away is much larger, so this may be a read error. V and J are TRBV11-2 and TRBJ2-1; 10 bases line up with TRBD1. This CDR3 spans 15 amino acids. Germline lookup yields CDR1 SGHAT and CDR2 FQNNGV. V dropped 5 bases and J dropped 13; count of bases not matched to a gene: 14. CDR3 in DNA: TGTGCCAGCAGCCGGCCGGGACAGGGGCAAGAGACCCAGTTCTTC. It encodes CASSRPGQGQETQFF.

The chain has TRBV29-1 and TRBJ2-1, with a weak D call TRBD2 (6 bases). The germline V and J ends were trimmed by 6 bases and 3 bases, with 15 bases remaining between them. This CDR3 contains 14 residues. Germline lookup yields CDR1 SQVTM and CDR2 ANQGSEA. CDR3: CSVLQRAIYNEQFF. CDR3 nucleotide sequence: TGCAGCGTCTTGCAGCGGGCTATCTACAATGAGCAGTTCTTC.

The chain combines TRBV20-1 with TRBJ2-2, with TRBD2 as a possible D gene (7 bases). CDR3 length equals 16 residues. The ends were cut back, 0 bases at V and 2 bases at J, with 13 bases in the middle. Germline CDR1 and CDR2: DFQATT and SNEGSKA (reference sequence). CDR3 sequence reads: CSARDPRGGNTGELFF. CDR3 coding DNA: TGCAGTGCTAGAGACCCAAGGGGGGGAAACACCGGGGAGCTGTTTTTT.

The chain links TRBV27 to TRBJ2-1; D ambiguous. Trimming pared 0 bases from V and 2 bases from J, leaving 8 bases between. The CDR3 loop spans 15 amino acids. CDR1 MNHEY and CDR2 SMNVEV come from the germline V gene (reference sequence). CDR3 sequence (DNA): TGTGCCAGCAGTTTATCCGGACCCACCTACAATGAGCAGTTCTTC. This sequence encodes CASSLSGPTYNEQFF.

The rearrangement uses TRBV27 and TRBJ2-7; possibly TRBD2 for D (5 bases). The CDR3 has 15 amino acids. The germline CDR1 and CDR2 sequences are MNHEY and SMNVEV (reference sequence). Trimming took 3 bases from V and 3 from J, leaving 15 bases between them. The CDR3 is CASSLVPGGCYEQYF. In DNA, the CDR3 is TGTGCCAGCAGTTTGGTCCCAGGAGGATGCTACGAGCAGTACTTC.

J is TRBJ2-7 and V is TRBV6-5; D call uncertain. Trimming removed 6 bases at V and 0 bases at J, with 12 bases between. Looked up from germline, CDR1 is MNHEY and CDR2 is SVGAGI. The CDR3 consists of 14 residues. The CDR3 protein is CASSLRAFSYEQYF. CDR3 DNA sequence: TGTGCCAGCAGCCTCCGGGCTTTCTCCTACGAGCAGTACTTC.

This clonotype was detected a few times. As DNA, the CDR3 is TGCAGTGCTGACAGGGGCGTAGATACGCAGTATTTT. It codes for CSADRGVDTQYF. The chain combines TRBV20-1 with TRBJ2-3; 8 nucleotides match TRBD1. Germline V gene lookup returns CDR1 DFQATT and CDR2 SNEGSKA (reference sequence). This CDR3 has 12 amino acids. V shed 5 bases, J shed 5 bases, and the junction held 3 bases outside the gene matches.

This clonotype was picked up a small number of times. The chain joins TRBV6-5 to TRBJ2-1; TRBD2 aligns across 9 bases. The CDR3 totals 18 residues. Per the germline V gene, CDR1 is MNHEY and CDR2 is SVGAGI. V was pared by 0 bases and J by 4 bases, with 10 bases of the junction left unmatched. The CDR3 DNA follows: TGTGCCAGCAGTTACTCACCCTCAGCGGGGGGTATTTACAATGAGCAGTTCTTC. Translation gives CASSYSPSAGGIYNEQFF.